These 28 T cell receptor beta chains were all obtained from the same sample, sequenced in a study of T cells in localized non-small cell lung cancer. Repertoires were generated with immunoSEQ multiplex PCR, while TCRdb's copy carries only in-frame clones and drops some. The sample carries over 15,000 clones, about four fifths recorded once. The specimen was peripheral blood, collected before any cancer treatment. All receptors come from a female donor over 55 with stage I lung adenocarcinoma.

V and J are TRBV5-4 and TRBJ2-7, with a weak D call TRBD1 (5 bases). The CDR3 runs to 14 residues. CDR1 SGHNT and CDR2 YYREEE come from the germline V gene (reference sequence). The V end was cut by 4 bases, the J end by 1 base, with 12 bases between. This CDR3 reads CASSPLGDSYEQYF. The CDR3, as DNA: TGTGCCAGCAGCCCCCTAGGGGATTCCTACGAGCAGTACTTC.

The chain combines TRBV6-5 with TRBJ1-1, with 10 bases matching TRBD1. V trimming: 3 bases; J trimming: 9 bases; junction bases outside the gene matches: 10. Germline V gives CDR1 MNHEY, CDR2 SVGAGI. The CDR3 covers 15 residues. The CDR3: CASSYISGQGDKAFF. CDR3 bases: TGTGCCAGCAGTTATATTAGCGGACAGGGGGATAAAGCTTTCTTT.

The J gene is TRBJ2-5, the V gene TRBV7-6; possible D gene TRBD2, 7 bases. Germline V gives CDR1 SGHVS, CDR2 FNYEAQ. This CDR3 is 13 amino acids long. With 5 bases removed from V and 1 base from J, the gap between germline ends came to 8 bases. CDR3 region: CASSRGGQETQYF. CDR3 DNA: TGTGCCAGCAGCAGGGGGGGCCAAGAGACCCAGTACTTC.

This sequence joins TRBV28 and TRBJ2-7; the D gene is possibly TRBD1 (6 bases). The length of the CDR3 is 15 residues. Germline-derived CDR1 and CDR2 are MDHEN and SYDVKM. V lost 5 bases and J 2 bases, leaving 16 bases between the germline ends. The CDR3 nucleotides read TGTGCCAGCAGTGCCGCCGGTACAGGGACCTACGAGCAGTACTTC. Residues: CASSAAGTGTYEQYF. The whole variable domain, remainder taken from reference TRBV28 and TRBJ2-7, is DVKVTQSSRYLVKRTGEKVFLECVQDMDHENMFWYRQDPGLGLRLIYFSYDVKMKEKGDIPEGYSVSREKKERFSLILESASTNQTSMYLCASSAAGTGTYEQYFGPGTRLTVT.

The chain combines TRBV27 with TRBJ1-2, with a tentative D call TRBD1 (5 bases). This CDR3 is built from 13 residues. CDR1 is MNHEY and CDR2 is SMNVEV in the germline V gene (reference sequence). V lost 6 bases to trimming and J lost 4 bases, with 12 bases between them. The CDR3 nucleotides are TGTGCCAGCAGCCCCGGGACTCTCTATGGCTACACCTTC. Translating gives CASSPGTLYGYTF.

J is TRBJ2-7 and V is TRBV6-6; the D is unclear. Trimming took off 6 bases at V and 3 bases at J, with 18 bases between the two ends. Germline CDR1 reads MNHNY; CDR2 reads SVGAGI (reference sequence). The CDR3 is 15 amino acids. The CDR3 nucleotides are TGTGCCAGCAGCTCCCCCTTCAACAGAAACTACGAGCAGTACTTC. Translating it yields CASSSPFNRNYEQYF.

The chain has TRBV9 and TRBJ1-2; D is undetermined. Trimming shortened V by 0 bases and J by 4 bases, and 13 bases separated the two germline ends. Germline V gene sequence: CDR1 SGDLS, CDR2 YYNGEE. This CDR3 comprises 15 residues. CDR3: CASSVGGKRAYGYTF. The CDR3 DNA reads as TGTGCCAGCAGCGTAGGAGGGAAGAGGGCCTATGGCTACACCTTC.

CDR3 residues: CASSVRTGGLVQETQYF. The CDR3 bases are TGTGCCAGCAGCGTGAGGACAGGGGGCCTCGTCCAAGAGACCCAGTACTTC. The chain uses TRBV11-2 and TRBJ2-5; 11 positions match TRBD1. The germline V gene has CDR1 SGHAT and CDR2 FQNNGV. The CDR3 runs to 17 residues. J was trimmed by 1 base and V by 5 bases; bases with no gene match: 9.

CDR3 sequence: CASKDRFSSNQPQHF. The CDR3 DNA reads as TGTGCCAGTAAAGACAGGTTTTCTAGCAATCAGCCCCAGCATTTT. The chain uses TRBV19 and TRBJ1-5; D may be TRBD1 (6 bases). V was cut by 7 bases and J by 0 bases, with 13 bases left in between. CDR3 length: 15 residues. CDR1 is LNHDA and CDR2 is SQIVND in the germline V gene (reference sequence).

The chain combines TRBV6-1 with TRBJ1-1, with D perhaps matching TRBD1 (6 bases). Germline V gene lookup returns CDR1 MNHNS and CDR2 SASEGT. Trimming removed 8 bases from V and 9 bases from J, with 10 bases in between. The CDR3 spans 10 residues. The DNA of the CDR3 is TGTGCCAGCCCGGGGGGCCAAGCTTTCTTT. It is translated as CASPGGQAFF.

The CDR3 is CASSLPQGPTEAFF. CDR3 sequence (DNA): TGTGCCAGCAGCTTACCCCAGGGCCCCACTGAAGCTTTCTTT. This chain links TRBV7-9 with TRBJ1-1; TRBD1 is a possible D gene (5 bases). The CDR3 has 14 residues. Trimming took off 2 bases at V and 4 bases at J, with 11 bases between the two ends. Germline CDR1 reads SEHNR; CDR2 reads FQNEAQ (reference sequence).

This clone was seen only once. The V and J genes are TRBV19 and TRBJ2-4; D is uncertain. Trimming removed 5 bases at V and 5 bases at J, with 7 bases between. The CDR3 consists of 12 residues. CDR1 is LNHDA and CDR2 is SQIVND in the germline V gene (reference sequence). The CDR3 DNA reads TGTGCCAGTAGTCCGACCCAAAACATTCAGTACTTC. Translation gives CASSPTQNIQYF.

As concerns this clone: Compared with germline, one end of the junction differs, possibly owing to a read error. The V and J genes are TRBV2 and TRBJ2-7; D is undetermined. This CDR3 comprises 11 residues. CDR1 and CDR2 from the germline V gene are SNHLY and FYNNEI. CDR3 DNA: TGTGCCAGCAGTGTGACGGCCCTGCCAGAGTTC. Its protein is CASSVTALPEF.

V and J are TRBV2 and TRBJ2-7; D is perhaps TRBD2 (6 bases). V lost 4 bases and J lost 0, with 13 bases in between. The germline gives CDR1 SNHLY, CDR2 FYNNEI. This CDR3 spans 15 amino acids. CDR3 DNA: TGTGCCAGCAGTGTCAGGGAGGCAGGCTCCTACGAGCAGTACTTC. Protein product: CASSVREAGSYEQYF.

V gene TRBV14 combines with J gene TRBJ2-1; D may be TRBD2 (6 bases). The germline V gene encodes CDR1 SGHDN and CDR2 FVKESK. The V end lost 4 bases, the J end lost 3 bases, and 13 bases lay between the germline ends. This CDR3 is 15 amino acids long. CDR3 amino acids: CASSPWGSGYNEQFF. In nucleotides, the CDR3 is TGTGCCAGCAGCCCCTGGGGTAGCGGCTACAATGAGCAGTTCTTC.

This chain links TRBV6-6 with TRBJ2-1; unclear D gene. V lost 6 bases to trimming and J lost 9 bases, with 15 bases between them. Germline-derived CDR1 and CDR2 are MNHNY and SVGAGI (reference sequence). This CDR3 has 13 residues. The DNA for the CDR3 is TGTGCCAGCAGCCGTTCCCTATCCGGTGAGCAGTTCTTC. Translating it yields CASSRSLSGEQFF.

This chain links TRBV5-4 with TRBJ1-1, with D unclear. V shed 0 bases and J shed 9 bases, with 6 bases lying between them. CDR1 and CDR2 (germline): SGHNT, YYREEE (reference sequence). The CDR3 runs 11 residues. The CDR3 coding sequence is TGTGCCAGCAGCTTGGGGAACAAAGCTTTCTTT. It codes for CASSLGNKAFF.

J is TRBJ1-3 and V is TRBV7-8; D gene unclear. The germline V gene has CDR1 SGHVS and CDR2 FQNEAQ. V gave up 3 bases and J gave up 2 bases, with 14 bases separating them. The CDR3 length is 16 residues. The CDR3 sequence is CASSFTRPATGNTIYF. As DNA, the CDR3 is TGTGCCAGCAGCTTCACCAGACCTGCAACTGGAAACACCATATATTTT.

The rearrangement joins TRBV18 to TRBJ2-5; D is ambiguous. The CDR3 has 16 residues. V lost 3 bases and J 2 bases, leaving 16 bases between the germline ends. CDR1 and CDR2 from the germline V gene are KGHSH and LQKENI. The DNA for the CDR3 is TGTGCCAGCTCACCTAGCAAAACCAACAATCAAGAGACCCAGTACTTC. Protein sequence: CASSPSKTNNQETQYF.

This clone showed up just once. The chain joins TRBV6-1 to TRBJ2-3, with TRBD2 matching 8 bases. V lost 1 base to trimming and J lost 8 bases; unmatched junction nucleotides: 8. The CDR3 runs to 15 residues. CDR1 and CDR2 (germline): MNHNS, SASEGT. This CDR3 is CASSEGSGGPVTQYF. CDR3 sequence (DNA): TGTGCCAGCAGTGAAGGGAGCGGGGGCCCCGTTACGCAGTATTTT.

The rearrangement links TRBV4-3 to TRBJ2-7, with no clear D. V lost 0 bases and J 1 base, leaving 7 bases between the germline ends. In germline, CDR1 is LGHNA, CDR2 YSLEER. The CDR3 runs 14 residues. The DNA of the CDR3 is TGCGCCAGCAGCCAAGACCGGAATTCCTACGAGCAGTACTTC. This sequence encodes CASSQDRNSYEQYF.

CDR3: CASSPSGGGAYEQYF. CDR3 DNA: TGTGCCAGCAGCCCCTCCGGGGGGGGCGCCTACGAGCAGTACTTC. The rearrangement uses TRBV5-4 and TRBJ2-7, with 8 positions matching TRBD2. V was clipped by 4 bases and J by 2 bases; unmatched bases: 8. Looked up from germline, CDR1 is SGHNT and CDR2 is YYREEE (reference sequence). This CDR3 spans 15 amino acids.

This clone has just one count. The rearrangement links TRBV6-1 to TRBJ1-3; D is ambiguous. The CDR3 length is 13 residues. Germline V gene sequence: CDR1 MNHNS, CDR2 SASEGT. The DNA for the CDR3 is TGTGCTGTTGAGAATTACTCTGGAAACACCATATATTTT. This gives the protein CAVENYSGNTIYF.

The rearrangement uses TRBV19 and TRBJ1-1; 11 nucleotides agree with TRBD1. The CDR3 has 15 amino acids. CDR1 LNHDA and CDR2 SQIVND come from the germline V gene (reference sequence). V was clipped by 3 bases and J by 7 bases; unmatched bases: 7. The DNA of the CDR3 is TGTGCCAGTAGTATGGGATGGGACAGGGGGGTTGAAGCTTTCTTT. Amino acid sequence: CASSMGWDRGVEAFF.

This clone was found a few times. The gene calls are TRBV30 and TRBJ1-4; no reliable D call. From germline, CDR1 is GTSNPN and CDR2 SVGIG (reference sequence). The CDR3 covers 14 residues. V lost 1 base, J lost 0 bases, and 6 bases lay in between. CDR3 sequence reads: CAWSELATNEKLFF. The DNA of the CDR3 is TGTGCCTGGAGTGAACTCGCAACTAATGAAAAACTGTTTTTT.

The genes are TRBV5-5 and TRBJ1-1; 7 bases map to TRBD1. This CDR3 comprises 14 residues. CDR1 and CDR2 from the germline V gene are SGHKS and YYEKEE (reference sequence). Unmatched junction bases numbered 5, after V lost 5 bases and J lost 1 base. The CDR3 loop is CASSQDRWNTEAFF. CDR3 nucleotide sequence: TGTGCCAGCAGTCAGGACAGGTGGAACACTGAAGCTTTCTTT.

The chain has TRBV5-1 and TRBJ2-1, with D tentatively TRBD2 (5 bases). CDR1 SGHRS and CDR2 YFSETQ come from the germline V gene. V lost 1 base and J 6 bases, leaving 14 bases between the germline ends. CDR3 length: 15 residues. The CDR3 DNA sequence: TGCGCCAGCAGCTTGTTCCTAGGCGGGTTCAATGAGCAGTTCTTC. Protein sequence: CASSLFLGGFNEQFF.

J is TRBJ2-2 and V is TRBV6-5; 8 bases align to TRBD2. The length of the CDR3 is 15 residues. V lost 6 bases to trimming and J lost 0 bases; unmatched junction nucleotides: 3. The germline gives CDR1 MNHEY, CDR2 SVGAGI. CDR3 residues: CASSAGGANTGELFF. As DNA, the CDR3 is TGTGCCAGCAGCGCCGGGGGGGCGAACACCGGGGAGCTGTTTTTT.